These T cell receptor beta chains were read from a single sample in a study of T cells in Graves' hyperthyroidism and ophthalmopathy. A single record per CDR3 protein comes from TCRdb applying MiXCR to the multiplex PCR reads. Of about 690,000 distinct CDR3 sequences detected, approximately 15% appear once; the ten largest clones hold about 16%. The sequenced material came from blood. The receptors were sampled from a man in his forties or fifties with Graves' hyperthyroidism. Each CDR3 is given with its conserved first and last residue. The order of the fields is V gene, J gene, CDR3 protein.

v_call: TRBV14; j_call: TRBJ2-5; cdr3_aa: CASSYKPETQYF
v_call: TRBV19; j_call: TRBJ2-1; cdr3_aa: CASNPMSGSAHEQFF
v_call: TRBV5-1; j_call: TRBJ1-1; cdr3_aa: CASSLERSMNTEAFF
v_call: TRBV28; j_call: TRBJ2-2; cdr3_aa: CASRPQRGPNTGELFF
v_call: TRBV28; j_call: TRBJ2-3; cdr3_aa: CASSSPPGLAIEDTQYF
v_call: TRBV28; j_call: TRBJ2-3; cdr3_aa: CASTKAGVVDTQYF
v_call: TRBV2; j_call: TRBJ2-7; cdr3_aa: CASSDTSGYYEQYF
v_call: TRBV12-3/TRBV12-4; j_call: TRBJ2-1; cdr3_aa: CTSSTGRYNEQFF
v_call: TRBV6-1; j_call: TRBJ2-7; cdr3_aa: CASSYLGQTYEQYF
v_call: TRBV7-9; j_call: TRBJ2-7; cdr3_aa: CASSLAGPLEQYF
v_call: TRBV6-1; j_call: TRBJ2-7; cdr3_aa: CASSLRMDKDEQYF
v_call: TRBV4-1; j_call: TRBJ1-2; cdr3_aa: CASSHITRGGGYTF
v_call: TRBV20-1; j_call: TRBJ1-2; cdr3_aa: CSARSYGGQRATGYTF
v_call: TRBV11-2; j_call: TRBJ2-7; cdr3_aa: CASSLGANNYEQYF
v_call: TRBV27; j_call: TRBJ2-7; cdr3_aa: CASSFAAQSSYEQYF
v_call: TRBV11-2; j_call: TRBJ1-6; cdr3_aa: CASSLEGPGGNSPLHF
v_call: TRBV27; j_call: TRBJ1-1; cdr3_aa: CASARPNTEAFF